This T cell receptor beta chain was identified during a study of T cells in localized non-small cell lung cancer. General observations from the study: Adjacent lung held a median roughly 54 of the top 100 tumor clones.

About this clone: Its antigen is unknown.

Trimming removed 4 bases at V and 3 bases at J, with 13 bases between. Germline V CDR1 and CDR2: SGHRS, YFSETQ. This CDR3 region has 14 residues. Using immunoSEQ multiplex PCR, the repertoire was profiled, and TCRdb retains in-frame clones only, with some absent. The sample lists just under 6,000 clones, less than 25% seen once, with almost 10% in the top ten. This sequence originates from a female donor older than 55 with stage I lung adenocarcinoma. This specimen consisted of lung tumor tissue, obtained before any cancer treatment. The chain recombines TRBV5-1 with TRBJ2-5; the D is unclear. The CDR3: CASSNVGLEETQYF. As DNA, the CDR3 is TGCGCCAGCAGCAATGTGGGCCTAGAAGAGACCCAGTACTTC.